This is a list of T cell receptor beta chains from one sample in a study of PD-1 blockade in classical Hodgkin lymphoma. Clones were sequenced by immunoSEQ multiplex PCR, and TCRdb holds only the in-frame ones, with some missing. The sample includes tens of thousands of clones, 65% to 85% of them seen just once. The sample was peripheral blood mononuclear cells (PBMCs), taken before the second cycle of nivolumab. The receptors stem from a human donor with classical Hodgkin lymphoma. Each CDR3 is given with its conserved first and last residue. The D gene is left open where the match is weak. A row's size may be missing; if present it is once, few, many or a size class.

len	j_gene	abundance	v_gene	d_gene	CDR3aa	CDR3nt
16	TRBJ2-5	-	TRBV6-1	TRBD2	CASSEARRGRQETQYF	TGTGCCAGCAGTGAAGCACGGCGGGGGAGACAAGAGACCCAGTACTTC
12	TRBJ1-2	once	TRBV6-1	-	CASTTSDYGYTF	TGTGCCAGCACGACGTCGGACTATGGCTACACCTTC
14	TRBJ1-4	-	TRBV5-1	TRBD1	CASGQGGPNEKLFF	TGCGCCAGCGGACAGGGTGGTCCTAATGAAAAACTGTTTTTT
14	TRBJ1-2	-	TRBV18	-	CASSPFDANYGYTF	TGTGCCAGCTCACCGTTTGACGCTAACTATGGCTACACCTTC
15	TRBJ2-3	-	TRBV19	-	CATLIPKKGPDTQYF	TGTGCCACCCTAATACCCAAGAAGGGCCCAGATACGCAGTATTTT
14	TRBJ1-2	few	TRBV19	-	CASSDGEGYYGYTF	TGTGCCAGTAGTGATGGGGAAGGGTACTATGGCTACACCTTC
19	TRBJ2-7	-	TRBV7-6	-	CASSLEMSGPLPLSYEQYF	TGTGCCAGCAGCTTAGAGATGTCAGGACCGCTACCCCTGTCCTACGAGCAGTACTTC
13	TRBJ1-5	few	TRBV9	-	CASSVGSNQPQHF	TGTGCCAGCAGCGTAGGCAGCAATCAGCCCCAGCATTTT
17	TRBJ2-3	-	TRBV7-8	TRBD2	CASSPGWLAGGRDTQYF	TGTGCCAGCAGCCCTGGGTGGCTAGCGGGGGGGCGAGATACGCAGTATTTT
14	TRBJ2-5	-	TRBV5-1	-	CASSPRRDQETQYF	TGCGCCAGCAGCCCTCGGCGCGACCAAGAGACCCAGTACTTC
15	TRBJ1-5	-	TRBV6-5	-	CASSYSPDGNQPQHF	TGTGCCAGCAGTTACTCGCCGGATGGCAATCAGCCCCAGCATTTT
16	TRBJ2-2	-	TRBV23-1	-	CASSQSPVGGPGELFF	TGCGCCAGCAGTCAATCCCCGGTGGGCGGCCCCGGGGAGCTGTTTTTT
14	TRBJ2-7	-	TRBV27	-	CASSSLADIYEQYF	TGTGCCAGCAGTTCCCTAGCCGATATCTACGAGCAGTACTTC
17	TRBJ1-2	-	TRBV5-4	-	CASSRGAVAVANYGYTF	TGTGCCAGCAGCAGGGGGGCTGTGGCTGTAGCTAACTATGGCTACACCTTC
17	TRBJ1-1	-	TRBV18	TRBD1	CASSPLVQGQVNTEAFF	TGTGCCAGCTCACCATTAGTCCAGGGACAGGTGAACACTGAAGCTTTCTTT
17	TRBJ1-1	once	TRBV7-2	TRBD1	CASSWTGGTGVNTEAFF	TGTGCCAGCAGCTGGACGGGTGGAACAGGGGTGAACACTGAAGCTTTCTTT
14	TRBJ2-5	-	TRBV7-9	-	CASSLTAGQETQYF	TGTGCCAGCAGCTTAACTGCTGGACAAGAGACCCAGTACTTC
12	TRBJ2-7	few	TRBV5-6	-	CASSLLDYEQYF	TGTGCCAGCAGCTTGTTGGACTACGAGCAGTACTTC